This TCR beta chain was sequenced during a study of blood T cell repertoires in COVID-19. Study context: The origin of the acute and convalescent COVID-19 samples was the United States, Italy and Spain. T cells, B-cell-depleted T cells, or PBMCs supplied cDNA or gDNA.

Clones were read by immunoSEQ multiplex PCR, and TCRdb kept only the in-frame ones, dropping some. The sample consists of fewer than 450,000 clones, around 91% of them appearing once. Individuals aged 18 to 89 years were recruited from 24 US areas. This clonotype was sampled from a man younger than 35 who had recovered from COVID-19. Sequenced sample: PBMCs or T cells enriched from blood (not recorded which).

CDR3 nucleotides: TGTGCCAGCACCCCTAGGGGGGGGGAAGAGACCCAGTACTTC. Its translation: CASTPRGGEETQYF. The V call is TRBV9, the J call TRBJ2-5; D is possibly TRBD2 (7 bases). The CDR3 length is 14 residues. Germline-derived CDR1 and CDR2 are SGDLS and YYNGEE. With 6 bases removed from V and 3 bases from J, the gap between germline ends came to 15 bases.